These T cell receptor beta chains were read from a single sample in a study of T cell repertoires in cytomegalovirus infection. These receptors' targets are unknown. TCRdb called the reads again in MiXCR, with one record for every CDR3 protein. The sample yields 900,000 to 950,000 distinct CDR3 sequences, about a third seen once. Sequenced here: cultured CD8+ T cells from PBMCs, sampled from culture after CMV antigen stimulation. All receptors derive from a human donor in good health (CMV status not recorded). Some clones in this sample may be carry-over from other donors' samples. Both conserved end residues are part of each CDR3. A D gene is named only where the DNA matches it firmly.

CDR3 protein: CASSLARGTQYF
V gene: TRBV13
CDR3 length: 12
D gene: .

CDR3 protein: CASKGEKVGRYTDTQYF
V gene: TRBV6-1
CDR3 length: 17
D gene: .

CDR3 protein: CASSLEWSSNQPQHF
V gene: TRBV11-2
CDR3 length: 15
D gene: .

CDR3 protein: CASRGSSGVRETQYF
V gene: TRBV7-9
CDR3 length: 15
D gene: TRBD2

CDR3 protein: CASGGRGRGGNIQYF
V gene: TRBV2
CDR3 length: 15
D gene: .

CDR3 protein: CASSYSIQTLAKNIQYF
V gene: TRBV6-8
CDR3 length: 17
D gene: .

CDR3 protein: CASTDSAAGELFF
V gene: TRBV12-3/TRBV12-4
CDR3 length: 13
D gene: .

CDR3 protein: CASSSLGDIYSNQPQHF
V gene: TRBV27
CDR3 length: 17
D gene: .

CDR3 protein: CASSSPHLGGNTIYF
V gene: TRBV7-2
CDR3 length: 15
D gene: .

CDR3 protein: CASSQLPGTGSGYTF
V gene: TRBV4-1
CDR3 length: 15
D gene: TRBD1

CDR3 protein: CANGNGGATDTQYF
V gene: TRBV7-6
CDR3 length: 14
D gene: TRBD2

CDR3 protein: CASNTMRSGPYNTEAFF
V gene: TRBV28
CDR3 length: 17
D gene: .

CDR3 protein: CASSSTKQGQRGEKLFF
V gene: TRBV7-8
CDR3 length: 17
D gene: TRBD1

CDR3 protein: CATRQTGINTEAFF
V gene: TRBV24-1
CDR3 length: 14
D gene: .

CDR3 protein: CANPKTQGQSTDTQYF
V gene: TRBV12-3/TRBV12-4
CDR3 length: 16
D gene: .

CDR3 protein: CASSPANSGETQYF
V gene: TRBV6-6
CDR3 length: 14
D gene: .

CDR3 protein: CARDDRGSYGYTF
V gene: TRBV2
CDR3 length: 13
D gene: TRBD1

CDR3 protein: CASSPTLGLAHQETQYF
V gene: TRBV5-1
CDR3 length: 17
D gene: TRBD2

CDR3 protein: CASSLGGTLFF
V gene: TRBV12-3/TRBV12-4
CDR3 length: 11
D gene: .

CDR3 protein: CASSLGTPRYGYTF
V gene: TRBV7-9
CDR3 length: 14
D gene: .

CDR3 protein: CASSIGAGGFLNEQFF
V gene: TRBV6-6
CDR3 length: 16
D gene: TRBD2

CDR3 protein: CASSDGGGYTF
V gene: TRBV19
CDR3 length: 11
D gene: .

CDR3 protein: CASSHAETQYF
V gene: TRBV6-5
CDR3 length: 11
D gene: .

CDR3 protein: CASSQRLLAGEHTGELFF
V gene: TRBV4-1
CDR3 length: 18
D gene: TRBD2

CDR3 protein: CASSQDIPANYGYTF
V gene: TRBV4-3
CDR3 length: 15
D gene: .

CDR3 protein: CASSLALGEGNEKLFF
V gene: TRBV7-8
CDR3 length: 16
D gene: .

CDR3 protein: CASSITGTTNTEAFF
V gene: TRBV19
CDR3 length: 15
D gene: .

CDR3 protein: CSARDLLTDAMEKLFF
V gene: TRBV20-1
CDR3 length: 16
D gene: .

CDR3 protein: CASSSPASGLTDTQYF
V gene: TRBV12-3/TRBV12-4
CDR3 length: 16
D gene: TRBD2

CDR3 protein: CASAVGGYQPQHF
V gene: TRBV12-3/TRBV12-4
CDR3 length: 13
D gene: .

CDR3 protein: CATSDLPADNEQFF
V gene: TRBV24-1
CDR3 length: 14
D gene: .

CDR3 protein: CSVRTEPYGYTF
V gene: TRBV20-1
CDR3 length: 12
D gene: .

CDR3 protein: CVSSQDPWGGGADTQYF
V gene: TRBV4-3
CDR3 length: 17
D gene: .

CDR3 protein: CASSVARAGGVDEQFF
V gene: TRBV9
CDR3 length: 16
D gene: TRBD1

CDR3 protein: CASSPAPASEQFF
V gene: TRBV7-9
CDR3 length: 13
D gene: .

CDR3 protein: CASSISGRGANVLTF
V gene: TRBV19
CDR3 length: 15
D gene: .

CDR3 protein: CASSLELWTSSETQYF
V gene: TRBV7-2
CDR3 length: 16
D gene: TRBD2

CDR3 protein: CASSSPPRLAGGPETQYF
V gene: TRBV28
CDR3 length: 18
D gene: TRBD2

CDR3 protein: CASSKIRGENTEAFF
V gene: TRBV19
CDR3 length: 15
D gene: TRBD1

CDR3 protein: CASLQGSNYGYTF
V gene: TRBV19
CDR3 length: 13
D gene: .

CDR3 protein: CASRPGQGFYEQYF
V gene: TRBV19
CDR3 length: 14
D gene: TRBD1

CDR3 protein: CASSSNSGGSKDTQYF
V gene: TRBV9
CDR3 length: 16
D gene: TRBD2